This TCR beta chain originates from a study of T cells after posttransplantation cyclophosphamide. Treatment was busulfan-fludarabine conditioning, a marrow graft, and cyclophosphamide on days +3 and +4. The repertoire was sequenced with immunoSEQ multiplex PCR; TCRdb's copy has only in-frame clones and lacks some. The sample contains thousands of clones, about 74% of which appear only once. Germline V gene lookup returns CDR1 SGHRS and CDR2 YFSETQ. The CDR3 loop spans 14 amino acids. V lost 4 bases to trimming and J lost 3 bases; unmatched junction nucleotides: 7. Here the sequenced sample was PBMCs, taken after allogeneic stem cell transplant with posttransplant cyclophosphamide. The receptor was isolated from a female patient between 50 and 59 years old who received an allogeneic stem cell transplant from a related donor, was CMV-positive, and had no GVHD. Some T cells may be provided by the graft donor. The rearrangement joins TRBV5-1 to TRBJ2-7; TRBD1 matches at 7 bases. DNA for the CDR3: TGCGCCAGCAGCAACCCGGGACAGAGCTACGAGCAGTACTTC. Residues: CASSNPGQSYEQYF. Looking up the rest from reference TRBV5-1 and TRBJ2-7 gives the full variable domain: KAGVTQTPRYLIKTRGQQVTLSCSPISGHRSVSWYQQTPGQGLQFLFEYFSETQRNKGNFPGRFSGRQFSNSRSEMNVSTLELGDSALYLCASSNPGQSYEQYFGPGTRLTVT.